A single TCR beta chain is shown here with its context. Which antigen it targets is not known. Per-base qualities were not stored, and no clone one base away is much larger. The collaborating institutions used their own protocols to collect whole blood in K2EDTA tubes. For TCRbeta analysis, collaborator samples were shipped as frozen whole blood, as isolated PBMCs, or as DNA extracted from either sample type. The immunoSEQ Assay, a bias-controlled multiplex PCR, was used to amplify TCRbeta CDR3 regions from genomic DNA. In the authors' own workflow: The number of nucleated cells in each sample was estimated by amplification of reference gene primers within the assay. To quantify the absolute abundance of each unique TCRbeta CDR3 rearrangement, sequence reads were collapsed and filtered. For each sample, productive Simpson clonality was calculated as the square root of Simpson's diversity index over productive rearrangements. As stored in TCRdb, this immuneACCESS dataset retains in-frame rearrangements with V and J assigned. A fraction of the clones does not appear; measured against another copy, unresolved V genes explain less than half of the discrepancy, and the remainder lacks a known reason. V, J and clone size were drawn from that table, and D and trimming were deduced from the DNA. The sample has about 110,000 clones on record, around 83% of them singletons. Together, the top ten hold over 2% of the sample.

These data come from a study of blood T cell repertoires in COVID-19 (TCRdb year 2020). For context, the study as a whole: Collaborator samples came from the United States, Italy and Spain and covered acute and convalescent phases of COVID-19. The prospective study material was composed of cDNA or gDNA derived from T cells, B-cell-depleted T cells, or PBMCs. The dataset comprised deeply sampled blood TCRbeta repertoires from subjects exposed to, actively infected with, or recovered from COVID-19. The repertoires were released in a freely available public database intended as a resource for research on the immune response to SARS-CoV-2. The samples were drawn from the first 160 participants of the ongoing ImmuneRACE study and from 1,200 or so subjects provided by 6 global collaborators. A de-identified subject ID, COVID-19 status, age in years and sex were almost always included in the sample metadata. Where available, HLA class I and class II types were taken from metadata supplied by the sample provider and were not determined by assay-based typing. General conclusions and limits of the study: The quantity of clinical and demographic metadata differed by source and by participant and was supplied without curation.

The CDR3 spans 13 residues, from the cysteine through the phenylalanine. Solely the CDR3 DNA is kept, with 39 bases framed from the first base. V was cut back by 1 base and J by 6 bases, leaving a gap of 4 bases between them. Looking up the germline V gene yields CDR1 MNHNS and CDR2 SASEGT. This TCR was sampled from a human donor in a cohort sampled during active COVID-19. The rearrangement combines TRBV6-1 with TRBJ1-6; the D gene is unclear. Sample: peripheral blood. The CDR3 amino acid sequence is: CASSEGGNSPLHF. The bases are TGTGCCAGCAGTGAAGGCGGTAATTCACCCCTCCACTTT.